This TCR beta chain comes out of a study of blood T cell repertoires in COVID-19. Across the whole study: Specimens from acute and convalescent COVID-19 originated in the United States, Italy and Spain. PBMCs, B-cell-depleted T cells, or T cells were the source of the cDNA or gDNA that made up the material.

V gave up 1 base and J gave up 6 bases; unmatched junction bases: 7. Germline CDR1 is KGHSH and CDR2 is LQKENI. The CDR3 is made up of 16 amino acids. How the authors handled the data: It was from reference gene primer amplification that nucleated cell counts were estimated. Assay: immunoSEQ multiplex PCR; the TCRdb copy retains only in-frame clones and omits some. For V, J and clone size, that table is used; D and trimming come from the DNA. The sample has 130,000 to 150,000 clones; just under 85% are singletons. The sample comprised peripheral blood. This clonotype was obtained from a woman aged 40 to 50 with active or convalescent COVID-19. This rearrangement joins TRBV18 to TRBJ1-2; the match to TRBD1 covers 11 bases. The CDR3 DNA sequence: TGTGCCAGCTCACCACGGACAGGGGGCGAAGTCAATGGCTACACCTTC. The encoded protein is CASSPRTGGEVNGYTF.